These 7 T cell receptor beta chains came from one sample sequenced in a study of blood T cell repertoires in COVID-19. TCRdb's table, derived via immunoSEQ multiplex PCR, lists solely in-frame clones and lacks some. Altogether under 55,000 clones are present, about nine tenths being singletons, with the ten largest covering 14%. The specimen sequenced was peripheral blood. The origin of the receptors is a human donor in a cohort sampled during active COVID-19.

V is TRBV7-9 and J is TRBJ1-1; D ambiguous. The length of the CDR3 is 14 residues. Germline CDR1 SEHNR, CDR2 FQNEAQ (reference sequence). The V end lost 1 base, the J end lost 4 bases, and 10 bases lay between the germline ends. The chain's CDR3 is CASSLDSPPTEAFF. Written as DNA, the CDR3 is TGTGCCAGCAGCTTAGACTCCCCCCCCACTGAAGCTTTCTTT.

V is TRBV11-3 and J is TRBJ1-5, with D possibly TRBD1 on 5 matching bases. V lost 5 bases and J 5 bases, leaving 25 bases between the germline ends. In germline, CDR1 is SGHNT, CDR2 YENEEA. CDR3 size: 18 residues. This CDR3 is CASSPLSFVGAGDQPQHF. In DNA, the CDR3 is TGTGCCAGCAGCCCCCTCTCTTTCGTTGGGGCGGGGGATCAGCCCCAGCATTTT.

This clone was seen a single time. The rearrangement uses TRBV18 and TRBJ2-2; 8 nucleotides line up with TRBD2. Germline assignment: CDR1 KGHSH and CDR2 LQKENI. The J segment lost 3 bases and the V segment lost 3 bases, leaving 6 bases of the junction unmatched. The CDR3 has 16 amino acids. The CDR3 DNA is TGTGCCAGCTCACCGCGGGGGGCAGTGGACACCGGGGAGCTGTTTTTT. It translates to CASSPRGAVDTGELFF.

The gene calls are TRBV6-2 or TRBV6-3 and TRBJ1-1, with 7 nucleotides matching TRBD1. The CDR3 length is 13 residues. Looked up from germline, CDR1 is MNHEY and CDR2 is SVGEGT. V gave up 5 bases and J gave up 3 bases; unmatched junction bases: 3. Here the CDR3 DNA reads TGTGCCAGCAGTCAACAGGGGCACACTGAAGCTTTCTTT. This encodes CASSQQGHTEAFF.

J is TRBJ2-7 and V is TRBV27; D is uncertain. The CDR3 runs to 13 residues. The V gene's germline CDR1 is MNHEY and CDR2 SMNVEV (reference sequence). Trimming removed 3 bases at V and 2 bases at J, with 8 bases between. The CDR3 sequence is CASSLAQAYEQYF. The CDR3 coding sequence is TGTGCCAGCAGTTTGGCTCAAGCCTACGAGCAGTACTTC.

The V gene is TRBV28, the J gene TRBJ2-7; 7 bases are a match to TRBD1. J lost 3 bases, V lost 2 bases, and 7 bases had no gene match. The CDR3 has 15 amino acids. The germline V gene encodes CDR1 MDHEN and CDR2 SYDVKM. The CDR3 region has the DNA TGTGCCAGCAGTTTAGGAACAGGGGACATCTACGAGCAGTACTTC. It translates to CASSLGTGDIYEQYF. Looking up the rest from reference TRBV28 and TRBJ2-7 gives the full variable domain: DVKVTQSSRYLVKRTGEKVFLECVQDMDHENMFWYRQDPGLGLRLIYFSYDVKMKEKGDIPEGYSVSREKKERFSLILESASTNQTSMYLCASSLGTGDIYEQYFGPGTRLTVT.

V and J are TRBV6-6 and TRBJ2-1; possibly TRBD1 for D (6 bases). This CDR3 is 14 amino acids long. Germline values: CDR1 MNHNY, CDR2 SVGAGI (reference sequence). Trimming stripped 6 bases from V and 7 bases from J, with 16 bases between. The CDR3 nucleotides are TGTGCCAGCAGAGGCAGGCAGGGGTGGAATGAGCAGTTCTTC. The encoded protein is CASRGRQGWNEQFF.